This entry is about one TCR beta chain. This record belongs to a study of blood T cell repertoires in COVID-19. Study information: Researchers got acute and convalescent COVID-19 samples from the United States, Italy and Spain. Nucleic acid was either cDNA or gDNA, and it came from T cells, B-cell-depleted T cells, or PBMCs.

Original processing methods: Amplification from reference gene primers served as the basis for estimated nucleated cell counts. Method: immunoSEQ multiplex PCR; TCRdb's copy keeps in-frame clones and lacks some. The V and J calls and clone size come from that table; D and trimming were worked out from the DNA. The data show over 85,000 clones, roughly four fifths seen once. This TCR derives from a woman in her 70s with acute or convalescent COVID-19. The sample comprised peripheral blood.

The CDR3: CASSLAPIPSSYEQYF. As DNA, the CDR3 is TGCGCCAGCAGCTTGGCGCCGATTCCTAGCTCCTACGAGCAGTACTTC. The chain couples TRBV5-1 to TRBJ2-7; no reliable D call. Germline CDR1 is SGHRS and CDR2 is YFSETQ. CDR3 size: 16 residues. Trimming cost V 0 bases and J 0 bases, with 13 bases left between them.